The clone carrying this T cell receptor (beta chain) occurred once. This specimen belongs to a study of blood T cell repertoires in COVID-19. Study-wide context: COVID-19 samples, acute and convalescent, were from the United States, Italy and Spain. PBMCs, B-cell-depleted T cells, or T cells were the source of the cDNA or gDNA that made up the material.

In the original processing: Amplified reference gene primers provided the basis for estimating nucleated cell counts. TCRdb keeps only in-frame clones here, not all; method: immunoSEQ multiplex PCR. Clone size and V and J calls were adopted from that table, with D and trimming inferred from the DNA. The sample comprises more than 150,000 clones, about four fifths of which are singletons, and less than 15% rests with the top ten. Seattle participants joined during active infection and were tracked over time. V was shortened by 1 base and J by 0 bases, with 13 bases between the two germline ends. The CDR3 is 16 residues long. Germline V gene data show CDR1 as SGHRS and CDR2 as YFSETQ.

The specimen was peripheral blood. This chain joins TRBV5-1 and TRBJ1-1; no clear D. The clonotype comes from a woman of 80 years or more with COVID-19, enrolled during active disease. The DNA of the CDR3 is TGCGCCAGCAGCTTGTATAAAGCCGCTTTGAACACTGAAGCTTTCTTT. Encoded protein: CASSLYKAALNTEAFF.